These 18 T cell receptor beta chains were sequenced from one sample in a study of blood T cell repertoires in COVID-19. Generated by immunoSEQ multiplex PCR, the TCRdb table keeps only in-frame clones and is missing some. The sample lists about 64,000 clones; over 65% were seen once. Sequencing was performed on peripheral blood. The receptors were sampled from a man in his fifties or sixties with COVID-19, enrolled during active disease.

The sample holds a few counts of this clone. This chain connects TRBV7-9 to TRBJ2-7; 10 bases are a match to TRBD2. The CDR3 runs to 13 residues. With 5 bases clipped from V and 5 bases from J, the junction kept 3 bases outside the gene matches. In germline, CDR1 is SEHNR, CDR2 FQNEAQ (reference sequence). The CDR3 DNA reads as TGTGCCAGCAGCAGCGGGGGGGCCGACGAGCAGTACTTC. Amino acids: CASSSGGADEQYF.

The CDR3 nucleotides read TGCGCCAGCAGGTCAAAGAGGCCCCAGCATTTT. Amino acid sequence: CASRSKRPQHF. The gene calls are TRBV5-1 and TRBJ1-5, with no clear D. The CDR3 contains 11 residues. CDR1 and CDR2 (germline): SGHRS, YFSETQ. V lost 5 bases to trimming and J lost 9 bases, with 9 bases between them.

The V call is TRBV4-2, the J call TRBJ1-1, with D possibly TRBD1 on 6 matching bases. This CDR3 contains 15 residues. Germline V gene sequence: CDR1 LGHNA, CDR2 YNFKEQ. Trimming took 0 bases from V and 1 from J, leaving 9 bases between them. CDR3 loop: CASSQDIQGNTEAFF. The CDR3 bases are TGTGCCAGCAGCCAAGATATACAGGGGAACACTGAAGCTTTCTTT.

The chain carries TRBV24-1 and TRBJ2-2, with 7 bases that match TRBD1. The CDR3 length is 15 residues. V trimming: 5 bases; J trimming: 3 bases; junction bases outside the gene matches: 5. The germline V gene has CDR1 KGHDR and CDR2 SFDVKD. The CDR3 DNA sequence: TGTGCCACCAGTGGTGCGACAGGGTACACCGGGGAGCTGTTTTTT. The encoded protein is CATSGATGYTGELFF.

This clone came up once. V usage is TRBV7-2 and J usage is TRBJ2-7; 11 bases map to TRBD2. This CDR3 has 16 amino acids. Germline V gene data show CDR1 as SGHTA and CDR2 as FQGNSA. J lost 3 bases, V lost 2 bases, and 6 bases had no gene match. Written as DNA, the CDR3 is TGTGCCAGCAGCTTATATTCGACTAGCGGGAACTACGAGCAGTACTTC. Translated: CASSLYSTSGNYEQYF.

The V call is TRBV9, the J call TRBJ1-1, with 8 bases matching TRBD1. J was trimmed by 4 bases and V by 3 bases; bases with no gene match: 8. This CDR3 has 15 amino acids. In germline, CDR1 is SGDLS, CDR2 YYNGEE. CDR3 bases: TGTGCCAGCAGCGCCTCACCTCAGGGGGCCACTGAAGCTTTCTTT. Translation gives CASSASPQGATEAFF. Variable domain in full (rest from reference TRBV9 and TRBJ1-1): DSGVTQTPKHLITATGQRVTLRCSPRSGDLSVYWYQQSLDQGLQFLIQYYNGEERAKGNILERFSAQQFPDLHSELNLSSLELGDSALYFCASSASPQGATEAFFGQGTRLTVV.

The V call is TRBV24-1, the J call TRBJ1-5, with D perhaps TRBD1 (5 bases). CDR3 length: 16 amino acids. Trimming took 5 bases from V and 4 from J, leaving 17 bases between them. The germline CDR1 and CDR2 sequences are KGHDR and SFDVKD. CDR3 sequence: CATSAAGGSLNQPQHF. The CDR3 coding sequence is TGTGCCACCAGTGCCGCGGGGGGATCTCTAAATCAGCCCCAGCATTTT.

The chain employs TRBV27 and TRBJ2-7; 7 bases agree with TRBD1. V shed 6 bases and J 2 bases; nucleotides not matched to a gene: 4. This CDR3 spans 13 amino acids. CDR1 and CDR2 from the germline V gene are MNHEY and SMNVEV (reference sequence). The DNA for the CDR3 is TGTGCCAGCAGCAGACAGGGAACCTACGAGCAGTACTTC. This sequence encodes CASSRQGTYEQYF.

The count of this clone is one. V is TRBV20-1 and J is TRBJ2-5; tentatively, D is TRBD2 (5 bases). CDR1 is DFQATT, CDR2 SNEGSKA, per germline (reference sequence). V gave up 6 bases and J gave up 4 bases, with 9 bases separating them. The CDR3 covers 11 residues. The CDR3 sequence is CSAIGRETQYF. DNA for the CDR3: TGCAGTGCAATAGGGAGAGAGACCCAGTACTTC.

The V and J genes are TRBV5-1 and TRBJ2-1; 8 bases are shared with TRBD2. The CDR3 totals 15 residues. Per the germline V gene, CDR1 is SGHRS and CDR2 is YFSETQ. V gave up 1 base and J gave up 8 bases; unmatched junction bases: 8. In DNA, the CDR3 is TGCGCCAGCAGCTTGAACTCGGCGGGGGGCGATGAGCAGTTCTTC. Its protein is CASSLNSAGGDEQFF.

V is TRBV11-3 and J is TRBJ2-7; possible D gene TRBD1, 5 bases. CDR3 length: 12 amino acids. Germline V gives CDR1 SGHNT, CDR2 YENEEA. With 0 bases removed from V and 7 bases from J, the gap between germline ends came to 7 bases. The chain's CDR3 is CASSLDRQEQYF. The CDR3 DNA sequence: TGTGCCAGCAGCTTAGATCGACAGGAGCAGTACTTC. Supplemented by reference TRBV11-3 and TRBJ2-7, the full variable domain reads EAGVVQSPRYKIIEKKQPVAFWCNPISGHNTLYWYLQNLGQGPELLIRYENEEAVDDSQLPKDRFSAERLKGVDSTLKIQPAELGDSAVYLCASSLDRQEQYFGPGTRLTVT.

The V and J genes are TRBV6-1 and TRBJ2-3, with TRBD1 matching over 7 bases. V shed 1 base and J 4 bases; nucleotides not matched to a gene: 11. This CDR3 has 17 amino acids. Germline V gene data show CDR1 as MNHNS and CDR2 as SASEGT. CDR3 sequence reads: CASSEGHGDSLSDTQYF. In DNA, the CDR3 is TGTGCCAGCAGTGAAGGCCACGGGGACAGCCTCTCAGATACGCAGTATTTT.

This clone was found a few times. The chain couples TRBV4-2 to TRBJ2-3; the match to TRBD2 covers 10 bases. Germline CDR1 is LGHNA and CDR2 is YNFKEQ. Trimming cost V 3 bases and J 2 bases; bases outside gene matches: 5. The CDR3 is 16 residues long. In DNA, the CDR3 is TGTGCCAGCAGCCAGCTAGCGGGGGAACCCACAGATACGCAGTATTTT. Protein sequence: CASSQLAGEPTDTQYF.

This clone occurred a few times. The chain links TRBV7-3 to TRBJ2-2, with 11 nucleotides matching TRBD2. Trimming cost V 5 bases and J 4 bases; bases outside gene matches: 9. In germline, CDR1 is SGHTA, CDR2 FQGTGA. There are 17 residues in the CDR3. The CDR3: CASSRRRGTSGTGELFF. CDR3 DNA sequence: TGTGCCAGCAGCCGGAGGCGTGGGACTAGCGGCACCGGGGAGCTGTTTTTT.

The chain has TRBV5-1 and TRBJ2-7; a weak D match, TRBD1 (6 bases). Germline assignment: CDR1 SGHRS and CDR2 YFSETQ. Trimming removed 0 bases from V and 5 bases from J, with 15 bases in between. The CDR3 spans 15 residues. The CDR3 here is CASSLGVGGEDEQYF. CDR3 sequence (DNA): TGCGCCAGCAGCTTGGGGGTAGGGGGAGAGGACGAGCAGTACTTC.

This chain links TRBV11-3 with TRBJ2-5; D not certain. The CDR3 sequence is 14 residues long. CDR1 is SGHNT, CDR2 YENEEA, per germline. V was cut by 0 bases and J by 0 bases, with 5 bases left in between. The CDR3 loop reads CASSLEAYQETQYF. The CDR3 coding sequence is TGTGCCAGCAGCTTAGAAGCGTACCAAGAGACCCAGTACTTC.

The chain has TRBV6-1 and TRBJ2-3, with 10 bases aligning to TRBD2. Trimming removed 3 bases from V and 7 bases from J; junction bases left unmatched: 10. Per the germline V gene, CDR1 is MNHNS and CDR2 is SASEGT. This CDR3 is 16 amino acids long. CDR3 sequence: CASSDPAGGLGHTQYF. DNA for the CDR3: TGTGCCAGCAGTGACCCAGCGGGAGGGCTGGGGCATACGCAGTATTTT.

The gene calls are TRBV5-5 and TRBJ2-7; no firm D call. The CDR3 is 14 residues long. The germline gives CDR1 SGHKS, CDR2 YYEKEE (reference sequence). The V end lost 4 bases, the J end lost 6 bases, and 17 bases lay between the germline ends. The chain's CDR3 is CASSRDKAAGEQYF. CDR3 bases: TGTGCCAGCAGCCGCGACAAAGCAGCCGGCGAGCAGTACTTC.